Below are 23 T cell receptor beta chains sequenced from a single sample in a study of blood T cell repertoires in COVID-19. This table comes from immunoSEQ multiplex PCR, and its TCRdb copy is limited to in-frame clones, with some not included. The data contain roughly 150,000 clones, about 81% of them singletons. The source material was peripheral blood. These receptors originate from a human donor in a cohort sampled during active COVID-19.

The DNA of the CDR3 is TGCAGCGTTGCTTCCCCCTCTACAGGGGCCTTCTACGAGCAGTACTTC. This translates into CSVASPSTGAFYEQYF. The V gene is TRBV29-1, the J gene TRBJ2-7, with TRBD1 matching over 7 bases. V gave up 4 bases and J gave up 3 bases; unmatched junction bases: 15. Germline CDR1 reads SQVTM; CDR2 reads ANQGSEA. CDR3 size: 16 residues.

This chain links TRBV3-1 (or the pseudogene TRBV3-2) with TRBJ1-2, with no clear D. Germline CDR1 is LGHDT and CDR2 is YNNKEL (reference sequence). The CDR3 consists of 14 residues. Trimming took 0 bases from V and 4 from J, leaving 9 bases between them. This chain's CDR3 is CASSQDGRSYGYTF. The CDR3 region has the DNA TGTGCCAGCAGCCAAGATGGCAGGTCCTATGGCTACACCTTC.

This chain joins TRBV11-2 and TRBJ2-1; 10 bases map to TRBD1. V was clipped by 4 bases and J by 8 bases; unmatched bases: 8. The CDR3 runs 15 residues. Per germline, CDR1 SGHAT and CDR2 FQNNGV. CDR3 DNA sequence: TGTGCCAGCAGCTACCGCCGACAGGGGGCGTATGAGCAGTTCTTC. Residues: CASSYRRQGAYEQFF.

The V call is TRBV6-2 or TRBV6-3, the J call TRBJ2-1; D perhaps matches TRBD1 (6 bases). The germline V gene has CDR1 MNHEY and CDR2 SVGEGT. V gave up 6 bases and J gave up 5 bases, with 17 bases separating them. The CDR3 loop spans 15 amino acids. In DNA, the CDR3 is TGTGCCAGCAGCCACAGGGAATCGCGAAACAATGAGCAGTTCTTC. This codes for CASSHRESRNNEQFF.

This rearrangement joins TRBV12-5 to TRBJ2-7, with TRBD1 identical over 8 bases. This CDR3 contains 14 residues. CDR1 and CDR2 from the germline V gene are LGHNT and FRNRAP. V trimming: 5 bases; J trimming: 4 bases; junction bases outside the gene matches: 7. Here the CDR3 DNA reads TGTGCTAGTGGTCTGACAGGGGCCCTTTACGAGCAGTACTTC. Its translation is CASGLTGALYEQYF.

The chain's CDR3 is CASSWTSGITGELFF. In DNA, the CDR3 is TGTGCCAGTAGTTGGACTAGCGGGATCACCGGGGAGCTGTTTTTT. The chain joins TRBV19 to TRBJ2-2; 12 bases agree with TRBD2. V trimming: 5 bases; J trimming: 4 bases; junction bases outside the gene matches: 2. Germline loops: CDR1 LNHDA, CDR2 SQIVND (reference sequence). The CDR3 contains 15 residues.

The V gene is TRBV10-3, the J gene TRBJ2-2, with 9 bases identical to TRBD1. V lost 5 bases to trimming and J lost 5 bases; unmatched junction nucleotides: 6. There are 15 residues in the CDR3. Germline V gene data show CDR1 as ENHRY and CDR2 as SYGVKD. The CDR3 protein is CAISTPGTGTGELFF. CDR3 nucleotides: TGTGCCATCAGTACTCCCGGGACAGGGACCGGGGAGCTGTTTTTT.

V is TRBV28 and J is TRBJ2-7; D perhaps matches TRBD2 (6 bases). This CDR3 is built from 14 residues. Germline V gene sequence: CDR1 MDHEN, CDR2 SYDVKM. Deletions cut 5 bases from V and 0 bases from J, with 11 bases between. The CDR3 is CASSPSGDSYEQYF. CDR3 sequence (DNA): TGTGCCAGCAGTCCATCGGGGGACTCCTACGAGCAGTACTTC.

The sample holds a few counts of this clone. The chain combines TRBV15 with TRBJ1-6; D might be TRBD1 (5 bases). From germline, CDR1 is LNHNV and CDR2 YYDKDF (reference sequence). The length of the CDR3 is 14 residues. V lost 1 base and J 14 bases, leaving 15 bases between the germline ends. The CDR3 coding sequence is TGTGCCACCAGCAGAGGGCAGGGAGGGGAAGCCCTCCACTTT. Encoded protein: CATSRGQGGEALHF.

This clone has more than one count but fewer than ten. The V and J genes are TRBV5-1 and TRBJ2-7, with TRBD2 matching over 7 bases. V lost 2 bases, J lost 2 bases, and 7 bases stayed unmatched. From germline, CDR1 is SGHRS and CDR2 YFSETQ. The CDR3 runs 15 residues. CDR3 loop: CASSFRSGDAYEQYF. In DNA, the CDR3 is TGCGCCAGCAGCTTCCGGAGCGGGGACGCCTACGAGCAGTACTTC.

The V gene is TRBV7-3, the J gene TRBJ1-2; the match to TRBD1 covers 7 bases. The ends lost 4 bases at V and 2 bases at J; junction bases unmatched: 7. The CDR3 is 15 residues long. The germline CDR1 and CDR2 sequences are SGHTA and FQGTGA. The CDR3 protein is CASSSDRVGNYGYTF. The CDR3 bases are TGTGCCAGCAGCTCCGACAGGGTGGGCAACTATGGCTACACCTTC. Supplemented by reference TRBV7-3 and TRBJ1-2, the full variable domain reads GAGVSQTPSNKVTEKGKYVELRCDPISGHTALYWYRQSLGQGPEFLIYFQGTGAADDSGLPNDRFFAVRPEGSVSTLKIQRTERGDSAVYLCASSSDRVGNYGYTFGSGTRLTVV.

This clone occurred once. The V and J genes are TRBV5-4 and TRBJ2-1; maybe TRBD2 (5 bases). The V end lost 4 bases, the J end lost 1 base, and 9 bases lay between the germline ends. Germline assignment: CDR1 SGHNT and CDR2 YYREEE (reference sequence). CDR3 length: 14 amino acids. Written as DNA, the CDR3 is TGTGCCAGCAGCACGGGATTTTCCTACAATGAGCAGTTCTTC. Amino acids: CASSTGFSYNEQFF.

The J gene is TRBJ1-6, the V gene TRBV18; maybe TRBD1 (6 bases). V lost 2 bases to trimming and J lost 8 bases, with 16 bases between them. Per germline, CDR1 KGHSH and CDR2 LQKENI. There are 16 residues in the CDR3. The CDR3 loop is CASSPSNRGLDSPLHF. The CDR3 DNA follows: TGTGCCAGCTCACCAAGTAATAGGGGGTTAGATTCACCCCTCCACTTT.

This clone was recorded a few times. V gene TRBV30 combines with J gene TRBJ1-6; D remains unclear. Germline CDR1 and CDR2: GTSNPN and SVGIG (reference sequence). The CDR3 runs 17 residues. V was clipped by 0 bases and J by 2 bases, with 14 bases between them. The CDR3 DNA sequence: TGTGCCTGGAGTGTACTAGGGATAAGACCCTATAATTCACCCCTCCACTTT. Encoded protein: CAWSVLGIRPYNSPLHF.

This clone came up a few times. V and J are TRBV15 and TRBJ2-7; no reliable D call. The CDR3 consists of 13 residues. V was trimmed by 1 base and J by 6 bases, leaving 10 bases between them. Germline V gene lookup returns CDR1 LNHNV and CDR2 YYDKDF (reference sequence). DNA for the CDR3: TGTGCCACCAGCAGAGGATTAGTGCCCGAGCAGTACTTC. Protein product: CATSRGLVPEQYF.

V gene TRBV6-5 combines with J gene TRBJ2-5; 9 nucleotides line up with TRBD1. CDR1 and CDR2 from the germline V gene are MNHEY and SVGAGI. V shed 7 bases and J 9 bases; nucleotides not matched to a gene: 15. CDR3 length: 15 amino acids. CDR3 DNA sequence: TGTGCCAGCACCCAGGATCCGGGACAGGGTAGGCCCCAGTACTTC. It specifies CASTQDPGQGRPQYF.

The V and J genes are TRBV14 and TRBJ1-1; D gene unclear. The CDR3 totals 15 residues. Trimming removed 1 base at V and 4 bases at J, with 13 bases between. The germline V gene encodes CDR1 SGHDN and CDR2 FVKESK. This CDR3 is CASSQGVFGSTEAFF. CDR3 DNA sequence: TGTGCCAGCAGCCAAGGAGTATTTGGGAGCACTGAAGCTTTCTTT.

The chain combines TRBV18 with TRBJ2-4, with 8 bases lining up with TRBD2. The V segment lost 0 bases and the J segment 0 bases; nucleotides outside the gene matches: 7. The length of the CDR3 is 18 residues. From germline, CDR1 is KGHSH and CDR2 LQKENI. In DNA form, the CDR3 reads TGTGCCAGCTCACCACCGGAAAGGCGGGGGGTAGCCAAAAACATTCAGTACTTC. It encodes CASSPPERRGVAKNIQYF.

The chain is built from TRBV7-9 and TRBJ2-7, with a weak D call TRBD1 (5 bases). Between the trimmed V and J ends, which lost 1 base and 6 bases, there was a span of 19 bases. The germline V gene encodes CDR1 SEHNR and CDR2 FQNEAQ (reference sequence). The CDR3 contains 16 residues. Here the CDR3 DNA reads TGTGCCAGCAGCTTAGGGGGCCACGATACTCCAGGCGAGCAGTACTTC. Protein: CASSLGGHDTPGEQYF.

V gene TRBV6-6 combines with J gene TRBJ2-7; D is unresolved. Trimming shortened V by 6 bases and J by 7 bases, and 13 bases separated the two germline ends. This CDR3 spans 12 amino acids. The germline V gene encodes CDR1 MNHNY and CDR2 SVGAGI (reference sequence). The CDR3: CASSPRSVEQYF. The CDR3 coding sequence is TGTGCCAGCAGCCCCCGTTCGGTTGAGCAGTACTTC.

The rearrangement links TRBV30 to TRBJ1-1, with D tentatively TRBD1 (6 bases). V was cut by 3 bases and J by 5 bases, with 16 bases left in between. The germline V gene encodes CDR1 GTSNPN and CDR2 SVGIG (reference sequence). This CDR3 comprises 14 residues. The CDR3 sequence is CAWRAPGAGTEAFF. Written as DNA, the CDR3 is TGTGCCTGGAGGGCACCAGGGGCAGGGACTGAAGCTTTCTTT.

The chain combines TRBV5-4 with TRBJ1-1; 8 nucleotides align to TRBD1. Germline CDR1 SGHNT, CDR2 YYREEE (reference sequence). V lost 4 bases and J lost 1; bases outside the gene matches: 6. The length of the CDR3 is 15 residues. The CDR3 DNA reads as TGTGCCAGCAGCCCAGGGGGCATGGGGAACACTGAAGCTTTCTTT. This codes for CASSPGGMGNTEAFF.

The rearrangement links TRBV5-1 to TRBJ1-1; 11 nucleotides align to TRBD1. The V gene end was trimmed by 0 bases and the J gene end by 6 bases; junction bases not matched to a gene: 1. The V gene's germline CDR1 is SGHRS and CDR2 YFSETQ. The CDR3 loop spans 14 amino acids. CDR3 sequence reads: CASSLGDRGSEAFF. The CDR3 nucleotides are TGCGCCAGCAGCTTGGGGGACAGGGGGTCTGAAGCTTTCTTT.